The following is a T cell receptor (beta chain) sequence with its context. The sample originates from a study of cytomegalovirus exposure and HLA in healthy donors. TCRdb's copy holds only in-frame clones and misses some; the assay was immunoSEQ multiplex PCR. The sample records a few hundred thousand clones, approximately 80% being singletons. Donors came from a validation cohort of over a hundred subjects, distinct from the first 666-subject cohort. V lost 3 bases to trimming and J lost 10 bases, with 12 bases between them. From germline, CDR1 is KGHSH and CDR2 LQKENI. The CDR3 loop spans 12 amino acids.

J is TRBJ1-1 and V is TRBV18; D is unresolved. This receptor was obtained from a woman in her 30s in good health and CMV-seropositive. The specimen sequenced was PBMCs. The CDR3 nucleotides are TGTGCCAGCTCACCCGCAAACAGAGGAGCTTTCTTT. This gives the protein CASSPANRGAFF.